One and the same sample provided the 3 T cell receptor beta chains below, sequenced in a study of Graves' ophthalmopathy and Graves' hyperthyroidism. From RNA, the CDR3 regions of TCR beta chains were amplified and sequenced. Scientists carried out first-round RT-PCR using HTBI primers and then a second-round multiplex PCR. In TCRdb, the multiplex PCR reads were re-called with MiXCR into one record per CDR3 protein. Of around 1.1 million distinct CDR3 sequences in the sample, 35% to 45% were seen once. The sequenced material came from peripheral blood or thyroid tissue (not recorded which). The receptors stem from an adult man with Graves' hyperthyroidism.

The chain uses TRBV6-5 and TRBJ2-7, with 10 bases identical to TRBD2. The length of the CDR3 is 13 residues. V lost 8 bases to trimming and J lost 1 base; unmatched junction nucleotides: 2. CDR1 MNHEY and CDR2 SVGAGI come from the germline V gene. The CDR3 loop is CASASGGSYEQYF. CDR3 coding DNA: TGTGCCAGCGCTAGCGGGGGTTCCTACGAGCAGTACTTC.

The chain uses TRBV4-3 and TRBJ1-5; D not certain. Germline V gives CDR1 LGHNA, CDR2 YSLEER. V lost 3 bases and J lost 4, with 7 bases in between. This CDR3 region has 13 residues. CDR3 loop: CASSHRRNQPQHF. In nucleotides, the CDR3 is TGCGCCAGCAGCCACAGGAGAAATCAGCCCCAGCATTTT.

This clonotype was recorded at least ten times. The CDR3 nucleotides read TGCAGCGTACAAGGGACAGCCTACGAGCAGTACTTC. It encodes CSVQGTAYEQYF. The V gene is TRBV29-1, the J gene TRBJ2-7; the match to TRBD1 covers 7 bases. Germline V CDR1 and CDR2: SQVTM, ANQGSEA. The CDR3 has 12 amino acids. The trim removed 6 bases at V and 2 bases at J, leaving 4 bases unmatched.